A selection of T cell receptor beta chains follows, all from one sample in a study of cytomegalovirus exposure and HLA in healthy donors. Produced via immunoSEQ multiplex PCR; TCRdb's table is partial and in-frame only. This table has roughly 120,000 clones, approximately 80% appearing once. Input material: PBMCs. The receptors shown here come from a male donor in good health and CMV-seronegative. Both conserved end residues are part of each CDR3. D genes are given only for firm matches. Clone size is given for some rows only: seen once, a few or many times, or a class if the clone is expanded.

d_gene	v_gene	abundance	j_gene	CDR3aa	CDR3nt
TRBD2	TRBV11-2	.	TRBJ2-7	CASSLVGGSDPSYEQYF	TGTGCCAGCAGCTTAGTGGGCGGGAGCGACCCCTCCTACGAGCAGTACTTC
.	TRBV5-5	.	TRBJ1-2	CASSSLLADYGYTF	TGTGCCAGCAGCTCTTTACTTGCGGACTATGGCTACACCTTC
.	TRBV19	.	TRBJ2-2	CASSIGGANTGELFF	TGTGCCAGTAGTATTGGGGGCGCGAACACCGGGGAGCTGTTTTTT
.	TRBV30	.	TRBJ1-2	CAWRQGRLNSGYGYTF	TGTGCCTGGAGGCAGGGGCGGCTTAATTCTGGCTATGGCTACACCTTC
.	TRBV5-1	.	TRBJ2-3	CASSLERATDTQYF	TGCGCCAGCAGCTTGGAGCGGGCCACAGATACGCAGTATTTT
.	TRBV5-4	.	TRBJ2-4	CASTDGVLAKNSQYF	TGTGCCAGCACGGACGGGGTCTTAGCCAAAAACAGTCAGTACTTC
.	TRBV10-2	.	TRBJ2-2	CASSDLRGTGELFF	TGCGCCAGCAGTGATTTGCGGGGCACCGGGGAGCTGTTTTTT
.	TRBV2	.	TRBJ2-1	CASSTGRSGFF	TGTGCCAGCAGCACTGGCAGGTCAGGGTTCTTC
.	TRBV4-3	few	TRBJ1-2	CASSQDQWGPQFLIYGYTF	TGCGCCAGCAGCCAAGATCAGTGGGGGCCCCAATTCCTAATCTATGGCTACACCTTC
.	TRBV6-1	.	TRBJ2-2	CASSDLQGVGTGELFF	TGTGCCAGCAGTGATCTCCAAGGGGTTGGCACCGGGGAGCTGTTTTTT
.	TRBV11-2	.	TRBJ2-1	CASSLVPRYNEQFF	TGTGCCAGCAGCTTAGTCCCCAGATACAATGAGCAGTTCTTC
TRBD1	TRBV11-3	.	TRBJ2-3	CASSTGQGADTQYF	TGTGCCAGCAGCACCGGACAGGGGGCAGATACGCAGTATTTT
.	TRBV30	.	TRBJ1-1	CAWSVKGAGTEAFF	TGTGCCTGGAGTGTGAAAGGGGCTGGCACTGAAGCTTTCTTT
TRBD1	TRBV5-1	.	TRBJ2-7	CASSAPPGTGGSTYEQYF	TGCGCCAGCAGCGCACCTCCCGGGACAGGGGGCTCCACCTACGAGCAGTACTTC
.	TRBV19	.	TRBJ2-5	CASSIAGHLQETQYF	TGTGCCAGTAGTATAGCTGGACACCTACAAGAGACCCAGTACTTC
.	TRBV9	.	TRBJ1-1	CASSAGLRMNTEAFF	TGTGCCAGCAGCGCGGGACTGCGGATGAACACTGAAGCTTTCTTT
.	TRBV7-6	.	TRBJ2-6	CASSLVDSSGANGLTF	TGTGCCAGCAGCTTAGTCGACAGCTCTGGGGCCAACGGCCTGACTTTC
TRBD2	TRBV4-2	.	TRBJ2-5	CASSQVSSGRHQETQYF	TGTGCCAGCAGCCAGGTATCTAGCGGGAGACACCAAGAGACCCAGTACTTC
.	TRBV27	.	TRBJ2-7	CASSPIQGASPEQYF	TGTGCCAGCAGTCCCATACAGGGAGCCTCGCCTGAGCAGTACTTC
.	TRBV21-1	.	TRBJ1-5	CASSSTATDQPQHF	TGTGCCAGCAGCTCGACAGCCACGGACCAGCCCCAGCATTTT
.	TRBV28	few	TRBJ2-7	CASSLADRTLGQYF	TGTGCCAGCAGTTTAGCTGACAGAACTCTTGGGCAGTACTTC